Shown below are 11 T cell receptor beta chains from a single sample sequenced in a study of monozygotic twins with inflammatory bowel disease (dated by TCRdb to the late 2010s). The method was 5' RACE. The sequencing machine was an Illumina HiSeq 2500. The reads, reprocessed by TCRdb, yield one row per CDR3 protein sequence and no DNA. The table for this sample lists some 150,000 distinct CDR3 sequences. The biggest ten clones account for 2% to 3% of the sample. The source material was blood. These TCRs come from a human donor with ulcerative colitis or Crohn's disease, or a healthy co-twin of an affected twin (not recorded which).

CDR3 in amino acids: CASSSSTSAISGYTF. The chain uses TRBV5-1 and TRBJ1-2. Germline V gene lookup returns CDR1 SGHRS and CDR2 YFSETQ. The CDR3 covers 15 residues.

The chain has TRBV7-2 and TRBJ2-7; TCRdb designates TRBD1, a call that cannot be tested without DNA. Germline CDR1 SGHTA, CDR2 FQGNSA. The CDR3 runs 15 residues. The CDR3 is CASSTSGTVGYEQHF.

V is TRBV7-2 and J is TRBJ2-3; TCRdb lists TRBD2, though no DNA is available to test this call. Germline CDR1 SGHTA, CDR2 FQGNSA. This CDR3 spans 15 amino acids. CDR3 in amino acids: CASSLVAGETDTQYF.

The rearrangement links TRBV7-2 to TRBJ2-4; the TCRdb D gene call, TRBD1, has no DNA to confirm it. The CDR3 runs 14 residues. CDR1 and CDR2 (germline): SGHTA, FQGNSA. CDR3 residues: CASDRGRPGNIQYF.

The chain recombines TRBV7-2 with TRBJ2-3; the D call of TRBD1 rests on TCRdb alone, since no DNA is present to check it. This CDR3 has 11 residues. The germline V gene has CDR1 SGHTA and CDR2 FQGNSA. CDR3 residues: CASSLGTTQYF. Based on the CDR3 plus reference TRBV7-2 and TRBJ2-3, the full variable domain is GAGVSQSPSNKVTEKGKDVELRCDPISGHTALYWYRQSLGQGLEFLIYFQGNSAPDKSGLPSDRFSAERTGGSVSTLTIQRTQQEDSAVYLCASSLGTTQYFGPGTRLTVL.

The chain couples TRBV20-1 to TRBJ1-4; TCRdb's D gene call, TRBD1, goes unchecked for lack of DNA. The germline V gene encodes CDR1 DFQATT and CDR2 SNEGSKA (reference sequence). The CDR3 has 15 amino acids. This CDR3 reads CSARLPGQGGEKLFF.

The chain joins TRBV28 to TRBJ1-1; the D call of TRBD1 rests on TCRdb alone, since no DNA is present to check it. Germline values: CDR1 MDHEN, CDR2 SYDVKM. The CDR3 spans 17 residues. The CDR3 reads CASISVGTQLGDTEAFF.

The chain employs TRBV18 and TRBJ2-4; TCRdb outputs TRBD1, but without DNA this stays unchecked. The germline V gene has CDR1 KGHSH and CDR2 LQKENI. The CDR3 loop spans 16 amino acids. The CDR3 loop is CASSRDRDSLENIQYF.

V is TRBV7-3 and J is TRBJ2-7; the D gene TCRdb calls, TRBD1, cannot be checked with no DNA. The CDR3 loop spans 15 amino acids. Germline V gives CDR1 SGHTA, CDR2 FQGTGA. CDR3 in amino acids: CASSLGTGSSYEQYF.

V usage is TRBV7-2 and J usage is TRBJ2-5; TCRdb's D gene call, TRBD2, goes unchecked for lack of DNA. The CDR3 is 14 residues long. Germline V lookup: CDR1 SGHTA, CDR2 FQGNSA. The CDR3 sequence is CASSLMNAKETQYF.

The chain links TRBV5-6 to TRBJ2-5; checking the TCRdb D call of TRBD2 is not possible without DNA. The CDR3 is 16 residues long. The V gene's germline CDR1 is SGHDT and CDR2 YYEEEE. CDR3 amino acids: CASSLGASGREETQYF.